The present T cell receptor beta chain was sequenced within a study of cytomegalovirus exposure and HLA in healthy donors. Overall study findings and caveats: The classifier reportedly diagnosed cytomegalovirus status with high specificity and sensitivity.

A multiplex PCR was run with 60 Vbeta primers and 13 Jbeta primers. Sequencing was performed with immunoSEQ multiplex PCR; in TCRdb, only in-frame clones are kept and a portion is missing. The table lists around 190,000 clones, around 75% of them singletons. About this clone itself: Its target is not known.

Unmatched junction bases numbered 2, after V lost 6 bases and J lost 5 bases. This CDR3 region has 13 residues. In germline, CDR1 is SGHNT, CDR2 YYREEE (reference sequence). V gene TRBV5-4 combines with J gene TRBJ2-4; TRBD2 matches 10 bases. The receptor comes from a woman between 25 and 40 years old in good health and CMV-seropositive. The sequenced sample was PBMCs. The CDR3 nucleotides read TGTGCCAGCACTAGCGGGAGTGAAAACATTCAGTACTTC. It is translated as CASTSGSENIQYF. Full variable domain (remainder filled in from reference TRBV5-4 and TRBJ2-4): ETGVTQSPTHLIKTRGQQVTLRCSSQSGHNTVSWYQQALGQGPQFIFQYYREEENGRGNFPPRFSGLQFPNYSSELNVNALELDDSALYLCASTSGSENIQYFGAGTRLSVL.